The subject of this entry is one T cell receptor (beta chain). Its antigen is as yet unknown. Clones were sequenced by immunoSEQ multiplex PCR, and TCRdb holds only the in-frame ones, with some missing. Seen here are roughly 150,000 clones, approximately 82% observed once, and the top ten hold roughly 30%. These data are taken from a study of cytomegalovirus exposure and HLA in healthy donors. As for the study in general: Later analysis reported that the roughly 120 validation repertoires shared the platform of the approximately 670 first-cohort repertoires. Study conclusions and caveats: The dataset shows that most TCR sequences were rare, while some public TCRs occurred in many donors. Cytomegalovirus-associated TCR beta chains were listed, numbering over 150.

The CDR3 consists of 13 residues. CDR1 is LNHDA, CDR2 SQIVND, per germline (reference sequence). J gave up 7 bases and V 4 bases, and 4 bases lay outside the gene matches. This TCR was recovered from a man aged 25-40 years in good health and CMV-seropositive. V usage is TRBV19 and J usage is TRBJ2-4; TRBD1 agrees at 7 bases. The sample comprised PBMCs. The CDR3 loop is CASSNRGANIQYF. CDR3 nucleotides: TGTGCCAGTAGTAACAGGGGAGCTAACATTCAGTACTTC.